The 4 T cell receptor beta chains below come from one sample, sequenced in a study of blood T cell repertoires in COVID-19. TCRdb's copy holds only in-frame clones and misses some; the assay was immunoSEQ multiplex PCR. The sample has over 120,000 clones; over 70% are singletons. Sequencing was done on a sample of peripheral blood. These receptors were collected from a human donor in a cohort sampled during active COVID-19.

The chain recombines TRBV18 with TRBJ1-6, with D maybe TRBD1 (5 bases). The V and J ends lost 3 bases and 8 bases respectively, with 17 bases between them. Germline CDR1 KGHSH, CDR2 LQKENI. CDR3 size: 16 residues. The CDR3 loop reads CASSPLQGFSYSPLHF. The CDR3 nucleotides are TGTGCCAGCTCACCGTTGCAGGGATTTAGTTATTCACCCCTCCACTTT.

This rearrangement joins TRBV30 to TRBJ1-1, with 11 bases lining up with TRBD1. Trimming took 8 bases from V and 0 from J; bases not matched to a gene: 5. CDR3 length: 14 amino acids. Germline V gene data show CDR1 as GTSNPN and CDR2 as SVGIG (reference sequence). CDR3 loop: CARTGGRMNTEAFF. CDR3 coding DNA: TGTGCCCGGACAGGGGGCCGAATGAACACTGAAGCTTTCTTT.

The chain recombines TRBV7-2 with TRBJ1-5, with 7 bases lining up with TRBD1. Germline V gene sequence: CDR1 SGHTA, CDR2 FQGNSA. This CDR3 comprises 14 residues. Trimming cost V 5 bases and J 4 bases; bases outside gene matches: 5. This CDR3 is CASSRQGDNQPQHF. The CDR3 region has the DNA TGTGCCAGCAGCAGACAGGGTGATAATCAGCCCCAGCATTTT.

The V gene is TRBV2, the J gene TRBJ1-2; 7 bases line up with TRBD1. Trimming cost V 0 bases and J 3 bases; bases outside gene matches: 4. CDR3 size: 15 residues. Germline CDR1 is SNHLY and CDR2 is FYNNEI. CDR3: CASSEALGQHYGYTF. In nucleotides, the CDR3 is TGTGCCAGCAGTGAAGCGCTGGGACAGCACTATGGCTACACCTTC.